Following are 32 T cell receptor beta chains from one sample sequenced in a study of early T cells in non-severe SARS-CoV-2 infection. MiXCR was run by TCRdb on the 5' RACE reads, yielding one entry per CDR3 protein. Of about 56,000 distinct CDR3 sequences in the sample, approximately 10% were seen once. The sample comprised whole blood. Source of these receptors: an adult who was a healthcare worker with PCR-confirmed SARS-CoV-2 infection or an uninfected control (not recorded which).

The rearrangement joins TRBV3-1 to TRBJ2-4; the D is unclear. Germline V gives CDR1 LGHDT, CDR2 YNNKEL (reference sequence). Trimming removed 1 base from V and 1 base from J, with 5 bases in between. There are 14 residues in the CDR3. The CDR3 DNA follows: TGTGCCAGCAGCCAAGGCATCGCCAAAAACATTCAGTACTTC. It specifies CASSQGIAKNIQYF. The full variable domain, completed using reference TRBV3-1 and TRBJ2-4, is DTAVSQTPKYLVTQMGNDKSIKCEQNLGHDTMYWYKQDSKKFLKIMFSYNNKELIINETVPNRFSPKSPDKAHLNLHINSLELGDSAVYFCASSQGIAKNIQYFGAGTRLSVL.

The chain joins TRBV5-4 to TRBJ2-3; unclear D gene. CDR1 is SGHNT and CDR2 is YYREEE in the germline V gene (reference sequence). The CDR3 covers 12 residues. With 1 base removed from V and 5 bases from J, the gap between germline ends came to 5 bases. The CDR3 spells CASSLMEDTQYF. In DNA, the CDR3 is TGTGCCAGCAGCTTGATGGAAGATACGCAGTATTTT.

This clonotype was found many times. The gene calls are TRBV20-1 and TRBJ2-1; unclear D gene. Trimming stripped 6 bases from V and 6 bases from J, with 15 bases between. From germline, CDR1 is DFQATT and CDR2 SNEGSKA (reference sequence). CDR3 length: 13 amino acids. CDR3 coding DNA: TGCAGTGCATCCCCTCCCCTGATCAATGAGCAGTTCTTC. Protein product: CSASPPLINEQFF.

This clonotype showed up just a few times. The V call is TRBV4-3, the J call TRBJ2-5; D assignment may be TRBD1 or TRBD2 (5 bases each). There are 14 residues in the CDR3. V was clipped by 0 bases and J by 9 bases, with 14 bases between them. The V gene's germline CDR1 is LGHNA and CDR2 YSLEER. The CDR3 is CASSQDLGRVAQYF. The CDR3 DNA is TGCGCCAGCAGCCAAGACCTGGGACGGGTGGCCCAGTACTTC.

In this sample, this clonotype turned up many times. The chain uses TRBV25-1 and TRBJ2-7; D call uncertain. The V end lost 7 bases, the J end lost 3 bases, and 7 bases lay between the germline ends. CDR1 is MGHDK, CDR2 SYGVNS, per germline. The CDR3 runs to 11 residues. The CDR3 protein is CASTSNYEQYF. The CDR3 DNA sequence: TGTGCCAGCACATCTAACTACGAGCAGTACTTC.

This clonotype was found many times. J is TRBJ2-2 and V is TRBV6-2 or TRBV6-3; D uncertain. This CDR3 is built from 15 residues. The V gene's germline CDR1 is MNHEY and CDR2 SVGEGT. V lost 3 bases and J 0 bases, leaving 8 bases between the germline ends. The CDR3: CASSYTYANTGELFF. CDR3 sequence (DNA): TGTGCCAGCAGTTATACCTACGCGAACACCGGGGAGCTGTTTTTT.

This clonotype has ten or more counts. The V call is TRBV6-2 or TRBV6-3, the J call TRBJ2-7; 16 bases agree with TRBD2. Germline V gene data show CDR1 as MNHEY and CDR2 as SVGEGT. V gave up 2 bases and J gave up 7 bases; unmatched junction bases: 2. This CDR3 spans 15 amino acids. The CDR3 DNA reads as TGTGCCAGCAGTTACGGGACTAGCGGGAGGGGTGAGCAGTACTTC. This gives the protein CASSYGTSGRGEQYF.

This clonotype was observed at least ten times. The chain combines TRBV4-3 with TRBJ1-1, with D unresolved. The CDR3 length is 15 residues. CDR1 is LGHNA, CDR2 YSLEER, per germline. V was shortened by 1 base and J by 4 bases, with 13 bases between the two germline ends. The CDR3 DNA follows: TGCGCCAGCAGCCAAGCACATTCAGGTAGCACTGAAGCTTTCTTT. Encoded protein: CASSQAHSGSTEAFF.

The sample holds many counts of this clonotype. V gene TRBV19 combines with J gene TRBJ2-7, with TRBD2 identical over 10 bases. Trimming removed 6 bases from V and 5 bases from J; junction bases left unmatched: 10. The CDR3 has 15 residues. CDR1 is LNHDA, CDR2 SQIVND, per germline (reference sequence). The CDR3 loop reads CASSHLASGSNEQYF. Written as DNA, the CDR3 is TGTGCCAGTAGCCACCTGGCTAGCGGGAGTAACGAGCAGTACTTC.

The rearrangement joins TRBV19 to TRBJ2-1, with TRBD2 matching over 7 bases. The CDR3 totals 18 residues. Germline V gene lookup returns CDR1 LNHDA and CDR2 SQIVND (reference sequence). V shed 6 bases and J 0 bases; nucleotides not matched to a gene: 14. The CDR3 here is CASSDPLASGPSYNEQFF. CDR3 nucleotides: TGTGCCAGTAGCGACCCCCTGGCTAGCGGCCCCTCCTACAATGAGCAGTTCTTC. Together with reference TRBV19 and TRBJ2-1, the CDR3 gives the full variable domain: DGGITQSPKYLFRKEGQNVTLSCEQNLNHDAMYWYRQDPGQGLRLIYYSQIVNDFQKGDIAEGYSVSREKKESFPLTVTSAQKNPTAFYLCASSDPLASGPSYNEQFFGPGTRLTVL.

At least ten counts were recorded for this clonotype. The rearrangement uses TRBV11-2 and TRBJ2-5; no firm D call. Germline CDR1 and CDR2: SGHAT and FQNNGV. The CDR3 spans 13 residues. Trimming stripped 1 base from V and 2 bases from J, with 5 bases between. The CDR3 region has the DNA TGTGCCAGCAGCTTAGGACTTCAAGAGACCCAGTACTTC. Translation: CASSLGLQETQYF. Full variable domain (rest looked up from reference TRBV11-2 and TRBJ2-5): EAGVAQSPRYKIIEKRQSVAFWCNPISGHATLYWYQQILGQGPKLLIQFQNNGVVDDSQLPKDRFSAERLKGVDSTLKIQPAKLEDSAVYLCASSLGLQETQYFGPGTRLLVL.

The V gene is TRBV18, the J gene TRBJ2-3, with 10 bases aligning to TRBD2. V shed 3 bases and J 1 base; nucleotides not matched to a gene: 4. CDR1 KGHSH and CDR2 LQKENI come from the germline V gene. The CDR3 totals 16 residues. CDR3: CASSPFGTSGTDTQYF. CDR3 in DNA: TGTGCCAGCTCACCTTTTGGGACTAGCGGCACAGATACGCAGTATTTT.

The V and J genes are TRBV21-1 and TRBJ1-2; TRBD1 is taken as the D call from the table, unchecked against the DNA. TRBV21-1 corresponds to a pseudogene. The CDR3 has 18 residues. The CDR3 sequence: CASSKAKPLRVVNYGYTF. The CDR3 DNA reads as TGTGCCAGCAGCAAAGCTAAACCTCTCAGGGTGGTTAACTATGGCTACACCTTC.

V gene TRBV7-9 combines with J gene TRBJ1-1, with no clear D. This CDR3 comprises 12 residues. In germline, CDR1 is SEHNR, CDR2 FQNEAQ (reference sequence). V was clipped by 5 bases and J by 5 bases, with 9 bases between them. The DNA of the CDR3 is TGTGCCAGCAGCATTGCAGTGACTGAAGCTTTCTTT. Protein sequence: CASSIAVTEAFF.

The table lists this clonotype with many counts. The chain uses TRBV30 and TRBJ1-4; the match to TRBD1 covers 9 bases. Germline trimming cut 0 bases from V and 5 bases from J; bases unmatched to any gene: 4. The CDR3 extends over 15 amino acids. Germline assignment: CDR1 GTSNPN and CDR2 SVGIG (reference sequence). Here the CDR3 DNA reads TGTGCCTGGAGTGTGGGCGGGACAGGGAATGAAAAACTGTTTTTT. This codes for CAWSVGGTGNEKLFF.

This clonotype was picked up a small number of times. The genes are TRBV7-8 and TRBJ1-2; D is uncertain. The CDR3 spans 13 residues. Deletions cut 4 bases from V and 0 bases from J, with 6 bases between. CDR1 is SGHVS and CDR2 is FQNEAQ in the germline V gene. The CDR3 loop reads CASSYGPNYGYTF. The CDR3 nucleotides read TGTGCCAGCAGCTACGGCCCTAACTATGGCTACACCTTC. Combining the CDR3 with reference TRBV7-8 and TRBJ1-2 gives the whole variable domain GAGVSQSPRYKVAKRGQDVALRCDPISGHVSLFWYQQALGQGPEFLTYFQNEAQLDKSGLPSDRFFAERPEGSVSTLKIQRTQQEDSAVYLCASSYGPNYGYTFGSGTRLTVV.

This clonotype has more than one count but fewer than ten. The chain carries TRBV12-3 or TRBV12-4 and TRBJ2-1; the match to TRBD2 covers 11 bases. This CDR3 region has 15 residues. J gave up 6 bases and V 6 bases, and 7 bases lay outside the gene matches. This chain's CDR3 is CASSYTSGSFNEQFF. CDR3 DNA sequence: TGTGCCAGCAGCTATACTAGCGGGAGCTTCAATGAGCAGTTCTTC.

The table lists this clonotype with a few counts. The chain employs TRBV6-6 and TRBJ2-7; TRBD1 is a possible D gene (6 bases). This CDR3 has 15 residues. V was shortened by 6 bases and J by 4 bases, with 19 bases between the two germline ends. Germline CDR1 and CDR2: MNHNY and SVGAGI (reference sequence). In DNA, the CDR3 is TGTGCCAGCAGCCGCCCTCAGGGGCCCTCTTACGAGCAGTACTTC. This encodes CASSRPQGPSYEQYF.

This clonotype was seen many times. J is TRBJ2-2 and V is TRBV14, with TRBD1 matching 8 bases. CDR1 is SGHDN and CDR2 is FVKESK in the germline V gene. V lost 8 bases, J lost 6 bases, and 14 bases stayed unmatched. The CDR3 covers 16 residues. CDR3 amino acids: CASSRQWTGSAGELFF. CDR3 DNA: TGTGCCAGCTCACGACAATGGACAGGGTCGGCCGGGGAGCTGTTTTTT.

At least ten counts were recorded for this clonotype. This rearrangement joins TRBV5-1 to TRBJ2-2, with a weak D call TRBD1 (5 bases). Germline CDR1 is SGHRS and CDR2 is YFSETQ. V was clipped by 3 bases and J by 8 bases, with 14 bases between them. The CDR3 is made up of 14 amino acids. The CDR3 DNA sequence: TGCGCCAGCAGCTCTGGGGCAGCGAGGGGGGAGCTGTTTTTT. Its translation: CASSSGAARGELFF.

This clonotype was seen at least ten times. J is TRBJ1-2 and V is TRBV7-3, with D possibly matching TRBD1 (5 bases). The ends were cut back, 0 bases at V and 10 bases at J, with 12 bases in the middle. CDR1 is SGHTA and CDR2 is FQGTGA in the germline V gene. The CDR3 is 13 residues long. In DNA form, the CDR3 reads TGTGCCAGCAGCTTAACGGCTCTCGGACACTACACCTTC. It translates to CASSLTALGHYTF.

This clonotype has only a few counts. This chain links TRBV6-5 with TRBJ2-2; no clear D. This CDR3 region has 13 residues. V lost 8 bases and J 7 bases, leaving 14 bases between the germline ends. Germline CDR1 reads MNHEY; CDR2 reads SVGAGI. CDR3 coding DNA: TGTGCCAGCCAATTATTAGGTGGCGGGGAGCTGTTTTTT. Amino acids: CASQLLGGGELFF.

The rearrangement joins TRBV29-1 to TRBJ2-7; D ambiguous. This CDR3 is 11 amino acids long. Germline CDR1 and CDR2: SQVTM and ANQGSEA. V was clipped by 3 bases and J by 2 bases, with 5 bases between them. In DNA form, the CDR3 reads TGCAGCGTTGAGGACGCCTACGAGCAGTACTTC. It encodes CSVEDAYEQYF.

Ten or more counts support this clonotype. The gene calls are TRBV20-1 and TRBJ2-3; tentative D call: TRBD2 (5 bases). Between the trimmed V and J ends, which lost 0 bases and 1 base, there was a span of 8 bases. The CDR3 spans 14 residues. The germline V gene encodes CDR1 DFQATT and CDR2 SNEGSKA (reference sequence). This CDR3 reads CSARDPRGTDTQYF. CDR3 in DNA: TGCAGTGCTAGAGATCCGCGGGGCACAGATACGCAGTATTTT.

The genes are TRBV20-1 and TRBJ2-3, with D possibly being TRBD1 (5 bases). CDR3 length: 14 amino acids. Germline CDR1 is DFQATT and CDR2 is SNEGSKA (reference sequence). The V and J ends lost 3 bases and 4 bases respectively, with 14 bases between them. The CDR3 sequence: CSASSQGYSDTQYF. The DNA of the CDR3 is TGCAGTGCTAGTAGTCAGGGATATTCAGATACGCAGTATTTT.

This clonotype appeared many times. The chain recombines TRBV28 with TRBJ2-3, with D perhaps being TRBD1 or TRBD2 (5 bases each). This CDR3 spans 13 amino acids. Germline V gene lookup returns CDR1 MDHEN and CDR2 SYDVKM. The ends were cut back, 7 bases at V and 7 bases at J, with 15 bases in the middle. CDR3 sequence reads: CASTLPWGNTQYF. CDR3 DNA: TGTGCCAGCACCCTACCATGGGGGAATACGCAGTATTTT.

Many counts were recorded for this clonotype. V usage is TRBV9 and J usage is TRBJ2-3; 10 bases agree with TRBD2. CDR1 is SGDLS, CDR2 YYNGEE, per germline. The CDR3 totals 18 residues. V trimming: 3 bases; J trimming: 0 bases; junction bases outside the gene matches: 10. The CDR3 DNA reads as TGTGCCAGCAGCGAGACTAGCGGGCTGATATCTAGCACAGATACGCAGTATTTT. Protein sequence: CASSETSGLISSTDTQYF.

This clonotype was counted ten times or more. V is TRBV18 and J is TRBJ2-1; 12 bases line up with TRBD2. The ends lost 2 bases at V and 7 bases at J; junction bases unmatched: 3. The germline V gene has CDR1 KGHSH and CDR2 LQKENI. The CDR3 contains 15 residues. The CDR3 DNA is TGTGCCAGCTCACCATGGCTAGCGGGAGGGAATGAGCAGTTCTTC. Its translation is CASSPWLAGGNEQFF.

This clonotype was recorded a few times. The V and J genes are TRBV5-6 and TRBJ2-1; D may be TRBD2 (5 bases). The V gene lost 3 bases and the J gene lost 12 bases, with 16 bases spanning the gap. The germline V gene encodes CDR1 SGHDT and CDR2 YYEEEE. The CDR3 length is 13 residues. The CDR3 coding sequence is TGTGCCAGCAGCTCGAGAGGGATGGATGGGCAGTTCTTC. Residues: CASSSRGMDGQFF.

This clonotype was counted only a few times. The rearrangement uses TRBV12-3 or TRBV12-4 and TRBJ2-7, with 9 bases identical to TRBD1. With 5 bases clipped from V and 4 bases from J, the junction kept 6 bases outside the gene matches. CDR3 length: 14 amino acids. The CDR3, as DNA: TGTGCCAGCAGTCCAGACAGGGGGAGGTACGAGCAGTACTTC. Protein product: CASSPDRGRYEQYF.

The chain recombines TRBV29-1 with TRBJ1-2; D is possibly TRBD1 (6 bases). The CDR3 sequence is 13 residues long. The germline V gene encodes CDR1 SQVTM and CDR2 ANQGSEA. V shed 6 bases and J shed 2 bases, with 13 bases lying between them. The CDR3 spells CSVPIRGNYGYTF. The CDR3 DNA sequence: TGCAGCGTGCCCATCAGGGGAAACTATGGCTACACCTTC.

In its sample, this clonotype was seen many times. The V call is TRBV5-5, the J call TRBJ2-1, with TRBD2 matching over 11 bases. From germline, CDR1 is SGHKS and CDR2 YYEKEE (reference sequence). This CDR3 spans 16 amino acids. The trim removed 0 bases at V and 6 bases at J, leaving 5 bases unmatched. CDR3 protein: CASSLDYSGRANEQFF. CDR3 sequence (DNA): TGTGCCAGCAGCTTGGATTATAGCGGGAGGGCCAATGAGCAGTTCTTC.